This TCR beta chain was sequenced in a study of shared clonotypes between healthy human individuals. The study, taken as a whole, reports: With few donors, the genetic and exposure-history diversity represented was limited.

Profiling relied on immunoSEQ multiplex PCR, and the TCRdb table lists in-frame clones only, not all of them. This table holds 650,000 to 750,000 clones, 72% found once. Turning to this clone: What it binds is unknown.

Deletions cut 6 bases from V and 5 bases from J, with 12 bases between. Germline V gene data show CDR1 as MGHRA and CDR2 as YSYEKL. This CDR3 spans 13 amino acids. A CD45RA+ naive subset and a CD45RA-negative memory subset were split from CD4+ cells. The V and J genes are TRBV4-1 and TRBJ2-3; D is uncertain. The TCR originated in a woman in her twenties or thirties in good health. Sequenced: memory CD4+ T cells sorted from blood. Subset denoted: CD45RA-negative fraction. For the CDR3, the DNA is TGCGCCAGCAGTCCCGGGCCCGAAGATACGCAGTATTTT. Encoded protein: CASSPGPEDTQYF.